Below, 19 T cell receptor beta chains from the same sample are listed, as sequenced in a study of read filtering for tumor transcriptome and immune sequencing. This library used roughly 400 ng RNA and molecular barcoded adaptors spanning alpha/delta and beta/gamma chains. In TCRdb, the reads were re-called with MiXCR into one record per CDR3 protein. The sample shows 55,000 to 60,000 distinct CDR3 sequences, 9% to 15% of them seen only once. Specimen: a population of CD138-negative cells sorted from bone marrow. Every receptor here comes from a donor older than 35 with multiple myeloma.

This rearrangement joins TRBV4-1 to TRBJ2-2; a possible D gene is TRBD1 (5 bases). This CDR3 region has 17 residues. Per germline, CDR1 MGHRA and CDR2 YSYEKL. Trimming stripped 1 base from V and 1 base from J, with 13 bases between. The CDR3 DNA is TGCGCCAGCAGCCAAGTGGGGCTAAAAGAGAACACCGGGGAGCTGTTTTTT. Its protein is CASSQVGLKENTGELFF.

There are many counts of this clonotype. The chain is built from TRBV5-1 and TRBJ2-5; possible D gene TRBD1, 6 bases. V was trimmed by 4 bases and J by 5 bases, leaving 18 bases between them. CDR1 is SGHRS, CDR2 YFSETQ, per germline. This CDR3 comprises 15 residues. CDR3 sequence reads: CASSGGFGGRETQYF. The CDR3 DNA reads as TGCGCCAGCAGCGGGGGCTTTGGGGGCCGGGAGACCCAGTACTTC.

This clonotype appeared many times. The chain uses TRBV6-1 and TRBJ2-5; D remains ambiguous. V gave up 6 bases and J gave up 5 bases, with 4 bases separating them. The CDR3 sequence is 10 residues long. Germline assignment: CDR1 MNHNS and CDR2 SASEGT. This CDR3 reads CASSRETQYF. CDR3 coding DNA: TGTGCCAGCAGCAGGGAGACCCAGTACTTC.

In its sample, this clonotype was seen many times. The CDR3 nucleotides are TGTGCCAGCAGCTTGGGGGAAACAGGGAACACTGAAGCTTTCTTT. Translation gives CASSLGETGNTEAFF. The chain recombines TRBV5-4 with TRBJ1-1; maybe TRBD1 (5 bases). The CDR3 consists of 15 residues. V was pared by 0 bases and J by 1 base, with 10 bases between. The germline V gene has CDR1 SGHNT and CDR2 YYREEE (reference sequence).

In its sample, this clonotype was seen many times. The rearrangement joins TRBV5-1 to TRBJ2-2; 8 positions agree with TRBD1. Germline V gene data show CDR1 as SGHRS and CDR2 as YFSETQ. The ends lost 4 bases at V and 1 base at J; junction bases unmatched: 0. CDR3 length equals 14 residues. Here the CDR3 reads CASSGQGNTGELFF. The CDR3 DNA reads TGCGCCAGCAGCGGACAGGGGAACACCGGGGAGCTGTTTTTT.

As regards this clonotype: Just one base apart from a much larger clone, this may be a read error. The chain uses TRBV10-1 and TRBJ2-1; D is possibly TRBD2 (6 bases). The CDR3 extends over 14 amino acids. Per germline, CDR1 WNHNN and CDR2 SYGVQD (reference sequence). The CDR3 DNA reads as TGCGCCAGCAGAGAGCAGCGGGCGTACAAGGAGCAGTTCTTC. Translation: CASREQRAYKEQFF.

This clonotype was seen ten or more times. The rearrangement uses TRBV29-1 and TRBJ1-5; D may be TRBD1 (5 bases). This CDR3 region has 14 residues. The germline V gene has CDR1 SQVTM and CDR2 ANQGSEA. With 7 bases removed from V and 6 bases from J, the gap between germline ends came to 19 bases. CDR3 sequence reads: CSAGNGGGIQPQHF. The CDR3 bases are TGCAGCGCCGGTAATGGTGGGGGAATTCAGCCCCAGCATTTT.

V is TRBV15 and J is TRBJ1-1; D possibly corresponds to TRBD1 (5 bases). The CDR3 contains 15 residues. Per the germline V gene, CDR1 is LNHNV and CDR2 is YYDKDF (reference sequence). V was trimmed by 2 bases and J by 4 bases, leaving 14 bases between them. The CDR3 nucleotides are TGTGCCACCAGCAGACCGAGTCGGGGGGGCACTGAAGCTTTCTTT. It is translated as CATSRPSRGGTEAFF.

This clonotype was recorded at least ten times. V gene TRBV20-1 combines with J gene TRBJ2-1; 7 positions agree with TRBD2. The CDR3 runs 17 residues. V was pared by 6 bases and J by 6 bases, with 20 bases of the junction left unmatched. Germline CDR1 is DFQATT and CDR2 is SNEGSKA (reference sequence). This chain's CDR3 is CSAQASLGGEMINEQFF. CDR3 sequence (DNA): TGCAGTGCGCAGGCTTCTCTGGGGGGGGAGATGATCAATGAGCAGTTCTTC.

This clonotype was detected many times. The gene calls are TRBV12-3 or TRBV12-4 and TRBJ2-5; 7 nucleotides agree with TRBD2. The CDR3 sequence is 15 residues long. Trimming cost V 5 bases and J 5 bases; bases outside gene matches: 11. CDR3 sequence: CASSPGEGEGETQYF. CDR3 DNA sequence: TGTGCCAGCAGTCCGGGGGAGGGAGAGGGTGAGACCCAGTACTTC.

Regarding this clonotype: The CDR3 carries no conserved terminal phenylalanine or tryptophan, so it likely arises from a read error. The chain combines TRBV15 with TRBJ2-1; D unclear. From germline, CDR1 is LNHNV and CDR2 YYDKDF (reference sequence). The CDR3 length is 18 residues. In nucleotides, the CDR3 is TGTGCCGCCAGCAGAGTGGGCCGGGTCTACCAAAGAAGGAATGAGCAGTTCTCC. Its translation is CAASRVGRVYQRRNEQFS.

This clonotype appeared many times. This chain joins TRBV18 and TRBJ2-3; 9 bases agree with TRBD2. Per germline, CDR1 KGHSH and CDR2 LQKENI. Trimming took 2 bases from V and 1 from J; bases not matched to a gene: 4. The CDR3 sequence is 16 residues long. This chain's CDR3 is CASSPGLAGRTDTQYF. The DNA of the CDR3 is TGTGCCAGCTCACCAGGGCTAGCGGGGCGCACAGATACGCAGTATTTT.

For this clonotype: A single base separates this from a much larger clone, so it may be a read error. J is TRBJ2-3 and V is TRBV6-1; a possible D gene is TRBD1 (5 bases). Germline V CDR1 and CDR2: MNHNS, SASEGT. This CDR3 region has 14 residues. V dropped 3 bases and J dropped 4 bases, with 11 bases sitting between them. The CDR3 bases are TGTGCCAGCAGTGAGACCAGGGATCCAGATACGCAGTATTTT. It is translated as CASSETRDPDTQYF.

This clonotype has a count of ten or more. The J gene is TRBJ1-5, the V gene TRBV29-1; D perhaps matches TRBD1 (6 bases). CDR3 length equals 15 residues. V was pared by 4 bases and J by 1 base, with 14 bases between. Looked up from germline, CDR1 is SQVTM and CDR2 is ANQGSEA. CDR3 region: CSVGLTGASNQPQHF. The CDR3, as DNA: TGCAGCGTTGGACTGACAGGCGCCAGCAATCAGCCCCAGCATTTT.

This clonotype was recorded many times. CDR3 DNA sequence: TGTGCCAGCAGCGCGACATTGAACACTGAAGCTTTCTTT. It codes for CASSATLNTEAFF. V gene TRBV9 combines with J gene TRBJ1-1; D gene ambiguous. The CDR3 contains 13 residues. From germline, CDR1 is SGDLS and CDR2 YYNGEE. V was cut by 3 bases and J by 0 bases, with 6 bases left in between.

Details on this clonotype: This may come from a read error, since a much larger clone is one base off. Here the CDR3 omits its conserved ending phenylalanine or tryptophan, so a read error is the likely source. CDR3 sequence: CASRPPEGEGYTL. The DNA for the CDR3 is TGTGCCAGCAGACCCCCCGAGGGCGAAGGCTACACCCTC. The chain has TRBV6-6 and TRBJ1-2, with D hard to call. V dropped 6 bases and J dropped 8 bases, with 16 bases sitting between them. This CDR3 spans 13 amino acids. CDR1 is MNHNY and CDR2 is SVGAGI in the germline V gene (reference sequence).

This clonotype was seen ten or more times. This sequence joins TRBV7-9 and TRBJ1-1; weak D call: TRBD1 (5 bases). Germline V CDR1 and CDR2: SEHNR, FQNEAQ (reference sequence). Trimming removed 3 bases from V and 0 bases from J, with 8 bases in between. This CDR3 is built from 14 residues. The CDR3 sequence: CASSFEQVNTEAFF. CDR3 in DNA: TGTGCCAGCAGCTTCGAACAGGTGAACACTGAAGCTTTCTTT.

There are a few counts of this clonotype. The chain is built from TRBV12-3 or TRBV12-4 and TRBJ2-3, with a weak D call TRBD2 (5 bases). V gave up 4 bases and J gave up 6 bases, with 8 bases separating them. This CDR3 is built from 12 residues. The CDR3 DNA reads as TGTGCCAGCAGTTGGGAGAGGGATACGCAGTATTTT. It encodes CASSWERDTQYF.

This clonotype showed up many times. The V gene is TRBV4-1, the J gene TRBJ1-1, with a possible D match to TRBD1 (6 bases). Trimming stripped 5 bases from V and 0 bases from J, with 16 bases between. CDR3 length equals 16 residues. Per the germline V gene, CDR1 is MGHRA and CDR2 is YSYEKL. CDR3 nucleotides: TGCGCCAGCAGCACCGATGGTTACAGGGTGAACACTGAAGCTTTCTTT. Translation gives CASSTDGYRVNTEAFF.